Detailed here is one TCR beta chain. These data come from a study of blood T cell repertoires in COVID-19. Recovered participants had two consecutive negative NP/OP PCR tests, healthcare professional clearance, or symptom resolution. In the original workflow: Cell counts per sample came from amplifying reference gene primers. Produced via immunoSEQ multiplex PCR; TCRdb's table is partial and in-frame only. Clone size and V and J calls were adopted from that table, with D and trimming inferred from the DNA. Of hundreds of thousands of clones in the sample, about nine tenths were seen once. The sequencing input was PBMCs or T cells enriched from blood (not recorded which). The TCR comes from a woman aged 60 to 75 who had recovered from COVID-19.

In DNA form, the CDR3 reads TGCGCCAGCAGCCCTAATATGGATTCACCCCTCCACTTT. Its protein is CASSPNMDSPLHF. This sequence joins TRBV5-1 and TRBJ1-6; D remains unclear. The CDR3 spans 13 residues. In germline, CDR1 is SGHRS, CDR2 YFSETQ. The germline V and J ends were trimmed by 4 bases and 8 bases, with 10 bases remaining between them.